These T cell receptor beta chains were read from a single sample in a study of blood T cell repertoires in COVID-19. Clones were read by immunoSEQ multiplex PCR, and TCRdb kept only the in-frame ones, dropping some. In the table there are fewer than 85,000 clones, 88% of which are singletons. The sequenced sample consisted of peripheral blood. These receptors all stem from a man aged 50 to 59 with active COVID-19. CDR3s include the opening cysteine and the closing phenylalanine or tryptophan. D genes are given only for firm matches. A clone size is listed for some rows: how often the clone was seen (once, few, many), or a class if it is expanded.

v_call: TRBV15; cdr3_length: 14; j_call: TRBJ1-5; d_call: TRBD1; clone_size: .; cdr3_nt: TGTGCCACCAGCAGAACAGGGGTGCGGCAGCCCCAGCATTTT; cdr3_aa: CATSRTGVRQPQHF
v_call: TRBV24-1; cdr3_length: 17; j_call: TRBJ2-5; d_call: .; clone_size: .; cdr3_nt: TGTGCCACCAGTGATTTATGGACAGCTAAAACACAAGAGACCCAGTACTTC; cdr3_aa: CATSDLWTAKTQETQYF
v_call: TRBV18; cdr3_length: 14; j_call: TRBJ1-1; d_call: .; clone_size: .; cdr3_nt: TGTGCCAGCTCACCACTCGGGGGGCATACTGAAGCTTTCTTT; cdr3_aa: CASSPLGGHTEAFF
v_call: TRBV20-1; cdr3_length: 14; j_call: TRBJ2-7; d_call: TRBD2; clone_size: .; cdr3_nt: TGCAGTGCTAGTTCTAGCGGGGGGACCTACGAGCAGTACTTC; cdr3_aa: CSASSSGGTYEQYF
v_call: TRBV7-3; cdr3_length: 14; j_call: TRBJ2-3; d_call: .; clone_size: .; cdr3_nt: TGTGCCAGCAGCCCCGAGGGTGGGCCAGATACGCAGTATTTT; cdr3_aa: CASSPEGGPDTQYF
v_call: TRBV5-5; cdr3_length: 16; j_call: TRBJ2-3; d_call: TRBD2; clone_size: .; cdr3_nt: TGTGCCAGCAGATTCAGCGGGGGAGCGAGCACAGATACGCAGTATTTT; cdr3_aa: CASRFSGGASTDTQYF
v_call: TRBV19; cdr3_length: 15; j_call: TRBJ1-5; d_call: .; clone_size: .; cdr3_nt: TGTGCCAGTACTCTCGGGAGCCTTAGCAATCAGCCCCAGCATTTT; cdr3_aa: CASTLGSLSNQPQHF
v_call: TRBV10-1; cdr3_length: 13; j_call: TRBJ2-5; d_call: .; clone_size: .; cdr3_nt: TGCGCCAGCGCCGCCAGGCGACAAGAGACCCAGTACTTC; cdr3_aa: CASAARRQETQYF
v_call: TRBV28; cdr3_length: 21; j_call: TRBJ1-6; d_call: TRBD1; clone_size: few; cdr3_nt: TGTGCCAGCAGTTTATTCTACCGACCGGGCGGGGGGAAGGGGGCAAATTCACCCCTCCACTTT; cdr3_aa: CASSLFYRPGGGKGANSPLHF
v_call: TRBV12-3/TRBV12-4; cdr3_length: 12; j_call: TRBJ1-6; d_call: .; clone_size: .; cdr3_nt: TGTGCCAGCAGTTTGGTCGGTCCACCCCTCCACTTT; cdr3_aa: CASSLVGPPLHF
v_call: TRBV7-3; cdr3_length: 15; j_call: TRBJ2-7; d_call: TRBD2; clone_size: .; cdr3_nt: TGTGCCAGCAGCTACCTAGCGGGGGGCAACTACGAGCAGTACTTC; cdr3_aa: CASSYLAGGNYEQYF
v_call: TRBV9; cdr3_length: 12; j_call: TRBJ2-7; d_call: .; clone_size: .; cdr3_nt: TGTGCCAGCAGCGTGGAGGGCTACGAGCAGTACTTC; cdr3_aa: CASSVEGYEQYF
v_call: TRBV27; cdr3_length: 13; j_call: TRBJ1-1; d_call: .; clone_size: .; cdr3_nt: TGTGCCAGCAGTTTCGTCAGGGGAACTGAAGCTTTCTTT; cdr3_aa: CASSFVRGTEAFF
v_call: TRBV19; cdr3_length: 15; j_call: TRBJ2-1; d_call: TRBD1; clone_size: .; cdr3_nt: TGTGCCAGTAGATCGACAGGGGTATCCTTGGATGAGCAGTTCTTC; cdr3_aa: CASRSTGVSLDEQFF
v_call: TRBV27; cdr3_length: 21; j_call: TRBJ2-7; d_call: TRBD2; clone_size: .; cdr3_nt: TGTGCCAGCAGTTACCGGTGGACAGGGACTAGCGGGAGGGCAAGCTCCTACGAGCAGTACTTC; cdr3_aa: CASSYRWTGTSGRASSYEQYF
v_call: TRBV5-6; cdr3_length: 16; j_call: TRBJ2-5; d_call: TRBD2; clone_size: .; cdr3_nt: TGTGCCAGCAGCTTTATTAGCGGGGGGGCTATGGAGACCCAGTACTTC; cdr3_aa: CASSFISGGAMETQYF
v_call: TRBV18; cdr3_length: 13; j_call: TRBJ2-7; d_call: .; clone_size: .; cdr3_nt: TGTGCCAGCTCACCACCGGCTCGGGACGAGCAGTACTTC; cdr3_aa: CASSPPARDEQYF
v_call: TRBV24-1; cdr3_length: 16; j_call: TRBJ1-2; d_call: .; clone_size: .; cdr3_nt: TGTGCCACCAGTGCCGGGGGGAGGGGATCCAACTATGGCTACACCTTC; cdr3_aa: CATSAGGRGSNYGYTF
v_call: TRBV5-4; cdr3_length: 13; j_call: TRBJ1-1; d_call: .; clone_size: .; cdr3_nt: TGTGCCAGCAGCTTGGACAGGGCAACTGAAGCTTTCTTT; cdr3_aa: CASSLDRATEAFF
v_call: TRBV7-9; cdr3_length: 14; j_call: TRBJ1-5; d_call: TRBD1; clone_size: few; cdr3_nt: TGTGCCAGCAGCCCACAGGGGTTCACTCAGCCCCAGCATTTT; cdr3_aa: CASSPQGFTQPQHF
v_call: TRBV11-2; cdr3_length: 18; j_call: TRBJ2-7; d_call: TRBD2; clone_size: .; cdr3_nt: TGTGCCAGCAGCTTAGATCCCCGGCGGCTAGCGGGGGGGGGCGAGCAGTACTTC; cdr3_aa: CASSLDPRRLAGGGEQYF
v_call: TRBV9; cdr3_length: 15; j_call: TRBJ2-2; d_call: TRBD1; clone_size: .; cdr3_nt: TGTGCCAGCAGCGCCCGACAGGGGGCTACCGGGGAGCTGTTTTTT; cdr3_aa: CASSARQGATGELFF
v_call: TRBV19; cdr3_length: 14; j_call: TRBJ2-1; d_call: TRBD2; clone_size: .; cdr3_nt: TGTGCCAGTAGTCGAGCGGGGGGATACAATGAGCAGTTCTTC; cdr3_aa: CASSRAGGYNEQFF
v_call: TRBV4-2; cdr3_length: 15; j_call: TRBJ1-3; d_call: .; clone_size: .; cdr3_nt: TGTGCCAGCAGCCAAGAAGGAGGCAGGGGAGACACCATATATTTT; cdr3_aa: CASSQEGGRGDTIYF
v_call: TRBV3-1/TRBV3-2; cdr3_length: 19; j_call: TRBJ2-1; d_call: TRBD1; clone_size: .; cdr3_nt: TGTGCCAGCAGCCTGACGGGACAGGGGCGAAGGACTTCCTACAATGAGCAGTTCTTC; cdr3_aa: CASSLTGQGRRTSYNEQFF
v_call: TRBV6-1; cdr3_length: 13; j_call: TRBJ1-4; d_call: TRBD1; clone_size: .; cdr3_nt: TGTGCCAGCAGAAAGACAGGGAATGAAAAACTGTTTTTT; cdr3_aa: CASRKTGNEKLFF
v_call: TRBV30; cdr3_length: 13; j_call: TRBJ1-2; d_call: TRBD1; clone_size: .; cdr3_nt: TGTGCCTGGAGTCGGGACAGCAACTATGGCTACACCTTC; cdr3_aa: CAWSRDSNYGYTF
v_call: TRBV7-3; cdr3_length: 15; j_call: TRBJ2-2; d_call: .; clone_size: .; cdr3_nt: TGTGCCAGCAGCTCCACCCGAGGGGGACCCGGGGAGCTGTTTTTT; cdr3_aa: CASSSTRGGPGELFF
v_call: TRBV7-9; cdr3_length: 14; j_call: TRBJ2-5; d_call: TRBD1; clone_size: .; cdr3_nt: TGTGCCAGCAGCTTAGGGGACAGGGGAGAGACCCAGTACTTC; cdr3_aa: CASSLGDRGETQYF
v_call: TRBV6-4; cdr3_length: 15; j_call: TRBJ2-1; d_call: TRBD2; clone_size: .; cdr3_nt: TGTGCCAGCAGTGAAGTTGCGGGAGATGTGAATGAGCAGTTCTTC; cdr3_aa: CASSEVAGDVNEQFF
v_call: TRBV7-6; cdr3_length: 15; j_call: TRBJ2-5; d_call: TRBD2; clone_size: .; cdr3_nt: TGTGCCAGCAGTAAGGCGGGGGGATTCCGGGAGACCCAGTACTTC; cdr3_aa: CASSKAGGFRETQYF
v_call: TRBV29-1; cdr3_length: 15; j_call: TRBJ2-7; d_call: .; clone_size: .; cdr3_nt: TGCAGCGTTGAAGGATCGTCAGGGCCCCCTCGAGAGCAGTACTTC; cdr3_aa: CSVEGSSGPPREQYF